Listed here are 25 T cell receptor beta chains from one sample, sequenced in a study of blood T cell repertoires in COVID-19. Profiled with immunoSEQ multiplex PCR; TCRdb holds only in-frame clones, not every one. The sample lists roughly 250,000 clones, roughly four fifths occurring once. The sample comprised peripheral blood. The receptor source for this set is a woman of 80 years or more with acute or convalescent COVID-19.

This sequence joins TRBV2 and TRBJ2-5; D remains ambiguous. Trimming shortened V by 8 bases and J by 4 bases, and 5 bases separated the two germline ends. CDR3 length: 10 residues. Germline values: CDR1 SNHLY, CDR2 FYNNEI. The CDR3 here is CASELETQYF. In DNA, the CDR3 is TGTGCCAGCGAGTTAGAGACCCAGTACTTC.

The chain carries TRBV21-1 and TRBJ1-2. TRBV21-1 is a recognized pseudogene. The CDR3 runs to 14 residues. The CDR3 coding sequence is TGTGCCAGTTATACAGGGAGGGGTGTCTATGGCTACACCTTC. It specifies CASYTGRGVYGYTF.

The chain joins TRBV15 to TRBJ1-4; a weak D match, TRBD1 (6 bases). The CDR3 extends over 15 amino acids. Germline CDR1 and CDR2: LNHNV and YYDKDF (reference sequence). Trimming shortened V by 1 base and J by 5 bases, and 11 bases separated the two germline ends. CDR3 DNA sequence: TGTGCCACCAGCAGAGTGACAGGCCAGAATGAAAAACTGTTTTTT. Translating gives CATSRVTGQNEKLFF. Supplemented by reference TRBV15 and TRBJ1-4, the full variable domain reads DAMVIQNPRYQVTQFGKPVTLSCSQTLNHNVMYWYQQKSSQAPKLLFHYYDKDFNNEADTPDNFQSRRPNTSFCFLDIRSPGLGDTAMYLCATSRVTGQNEKLFFGSGTQLSVL.

This chain uses TRBV12-2 with TRBJ1-5; the listed D gene, TRBD1, was not tested against the DNA. TRBV12-2 is listed as a pseudogene. The CDR3 contains 18 residues. CDR3 loop: CASRLAKPGQVDNQPQHF. The DNA of the CDR3 is TGTGCAAGTCGCTTAGCGAAGCCGGGACAGGTGGACAATCAGCCCCAGCATTTT.

The chain joins TRBV30 to TRBJ1-3; the match to TRBD1 covers 9 bases. This CDR3 has 16 amino acids. Trimming removed 5 bases from V and 3 bases from J; junction bases left unmatched: 11. The germline V gene has CDR1 GTSNPN and CDR2 SVGIG (reference sequence). The CDR3 sequence is CAWWDHRGQSGNTIYF. For the CDR3, the DNA is TGTGCCTGGTGGGACCACAGGGGGCAAAGTGGAAACACCATATATTTT.

The chain carries TRBV18 and TRBJ2-5, with D possibly being TRBD2 (6 bases). Germline V gene sequence: CDR1 KGHSH, CDR2 LQKENI. Trimming took 4 bases from V and 1 from J, leaving 7 bases between them. The CDR3 contains 13 residues. As DNA, the CDR3 is TGTGCCAGCTCACGCGGGACCCAAGAGACCCAGTACTTC. Amino acids: CASSRGTQETQYF. The whole variable domain, remainder taken from reference TRBV18 and TRBJ2-5, is NAGVMQNPRHLVRRRGQEARLRCSPMKGHSHVYWYRQLPEEGLKFMVYLQKENIIDESGMPKERFSAEFPKEGPSILRIQQVVRGDSAAYFCASSRGTQETQYFGPGTRLLVL.

The rearrangement uses TRBV12-3 or TRBV12-4 and TRBJ1-2; D unresolved. CDR3 length: 13 residues. V shed 3 bases and J shed 7 bases, with 12 bases lying between them. The chain's CDR3 is CASSFRRSTGYTF. Here the CDR3 DNA reads TGTGCCAGCAGTTTTCGCAGGTCCACTGGCTACACCTTC.

This clone was seen a handful of times. The V and J genes are TRBV6-5 and TRBJ1-6; 7 bases are shared with TRBD1. The CDR3 extends over 14 amino acids. With 7 bases clipped from V and 5 bases from J, the junction kept 5 bases outside the gene matches. The V gene's germline CDR1 is MNHEY and CDR2 SVGAGI. CDR3 loop: CASNRDRDNSPLHF. In DNA form, the CDR3 reads TGTGCCAGCAACCGGGACAGAGATAATTCACCCCTCCACTTT.

The rearrangement links TRBV7-2 to TRBJ1-1; 7 positions agree with TRBD1. Germline V CDR1 and CDR2: SGHTA, FQGNSA. The CDR3 runs to 14 residues. V dropped 4 bases and J dropped 5; count of bases not matched to a gene: 7. CDR3 sequence reads: CASSYRQGVTEAFF. CDR3 nucleotide sequence: TGTGCCAGCAGCTACCGGCAGGGGGTTACTGAAGCTTTCTTT.

The chain is built from TRBV3-1 (or the pseudogene TRBV3-2) and TRBJ2-7, with 11 positions matching TRBD2. The CDR3 contains 15 residues. The germline V gene encodes CDR1 LGHDT and CDR2 YNNKEL (reference sequence). V was pared by 6 bases and J by 2 bases, with 6 bases of the junction left unmatched. The CDR3 DNA sequence: TGTGCCAGCAGACCCTCTAGCGGGGGGACCTACGAGCAGTACTTC. This gives the protein CASRPSSGGTYEQYF.

This clone was seen once. The rearrangement joins TRBV29-1 to TRBJ2-1, with TRBD2 matching 7 bases. V dropped 7 bases and J dropped 1; count of bases not matched to a gene: 10. Germline-derived CDR1 and CDR2 are SQVTM and ANQGSEA. There are 15 residues in the CDR3. The CDR3 spells CSGTPGLSSYNEQFF. The CDR3 coding sequence is TGCAGCGGAACCCCGGGACTATCGTCCTACAATGAGCAGTTCTTC.

The V call is TRBV5-1, the J call TRBJ2-3; D gene unclear. Trimming left V 2 bases short and J 1 base short, with 14 bases between. The CDR3 length is 16 residues. Germline V CDR1 and CDR2: SGHRS, YFSETQ. The CDR3 spells CASSFRPTLGTDTQYF. CDR3 DNA sequence: TGCGCCAGCAGCTTTCGTCCGACTCTGGGCACAGATACGCAGTATTTT.

The J gene is TRBJ2-1, the V gene TRBV5-4; TRBD2 matches 10 bases. Germline V gives CDR1 SGHNT, CDR2 YYREEE (reference sequence). The CDR3 covers 15 residues. V shed 1 base and J 8 bases; nucleotides not matched to a gene: 6. The CDR3 spells CASSLRSGGAHEQFF. CDR3 sequence (DNA): TGTGCCAGCAGCTTGCGAAGCGGGGGGGCCCATGAGCAGTTCTTC.

The chain is built from TRBV30 and TRBJ1-6; weak D call: TRBD1 (5 bases). With 0 bases removed from V and 12 bases from J, the gap between germline ends came to 18 bases. From germline, CDR1 is GTSNPN and CDR2 SVGIG (reference sequence). The CDR3 spans 15 residues. The CDR3 coding sequence is TGTGCCTGGAGTGTAAGGCGGGGCAGACTCGGACCCCTCCACTTT. Translated: CAWSVRRGRLGPLHF. The whole variable domain, filled in from reference TRBV30 and TRBJ1-6, reads SQTIHQWPATLVQPVGSPLSLECTVEGTSNPNLYWYRQAAGRGLQLLFYSVGIGQISSEVPQNLSASRPQDRQFILSSKKLLLSDSGFYLCAWSVRRGRLGPLHFGNGTRLTVT.

The chain uses TRBV4-1 and TRBJ2-7; 7 nucleotides agree with TRBD1. The CDR3 runs to 15 residues. Germline V gene lookup returns CDR1 MGHRA and CDR2 YSYEKL. V lost 1 base and J lost 2; bases outside the gene matches: 5. The CDR3 reads CASSQAWDRAYEQYF. Here the CDR3 DNA reads TGCGCCAGCAGCCAAGCGTGGGACAGAGCCTACGAGCAGTACTTC.

The chain couples TRBV18 to TRBJ2-5; possible D gene TRBD1, 5 bases. V dropped 3 bases and J dropped 4 bases, with 21 bases sitting between them. Germline values: CDR1 KGHSH, CDR2 LQKENI. The CDR3 is 17 amino acids. As DNA, the CDR3 is TGTGCCAGCTCACCTTCCCAGGGCAGCCTCACGGGAGAGACCCAGTACTTC. Residues: CASSPSQGSLTGETQYF.

This clone was recorded only once. This chain joins TRBV19 and TRBJ1-4, with D possibly matching TRBD1 (6 bases). V was clipped by 6 bases and J by 4 bases, with 18 bases between them. The CDR3 is made up of 16 amino acids. Germline values: CDR1 LNHDA, CDR2 SQIVND (reference sequence). CDR3 loop: CASRPGQNLVNEKLFF. CDR3 DNA: TGTGCCAGTAGACCGGGACAAAACCTAGTTAATGAAAAACTGTTTTTT.

The sample holds a few counts of this clone. The sample carries other DNA sequences with the same CDR3. The chain employs TRBV18 and TRBJ2-2; tentatively, D is TRBD1 (5 bases). Germline CDR1 is KGHSH and CDR2 is LQKENI. The CDR3 is made up of 16 amino acids. Between the trimmed V and J ends, which lost 1 base and 6 bases, there was a span of 15 bases. The DNA for the CDR3 is TGTGCCAGCTCACCACGTGGTAGGGGTCCCGCCGGGGAGCTGTTTTTT. This encodes CASSPRGRGPAGELFF. The full variable domain, in which reference TRBV18 and TRBJ2-2 provide the parts outside the CDR3, is NAGVMQNPRHLVRRRGQEARLRCSPMKGHSHVYWYRQLPEEGLKFMVYLQKENIIDESGMPKERFSAEFPKEGPSILRIQQVVRGDSAAYFCASSPRGRGPAGELFFGEGSRLTVL.

This chain connects TRBV10-3 to TRBJ1-2, with 11 bases that match TRBD1. The germline gives CDR1 ENHRY, CDR2 SYGVKD. The CDR3 contains 15 residues. Losses at the gene ends were 4 bases for V and 8 bases for J; bases not matched to a gene: 9. The CDR3 DNA sequence: TGTGCCATCAGTGCCCTCGGACAGGGGGCGAGAGGCTACACCTTC. It encodes CAISALGQGARGYTF.

The V call is TRBV5-1, the J call TRBJ1-1, with no clear D. The CDR3 has 11 residues. V lost 4 bases and J 11 bases, leaving 12 bases between the germline ends. The germline CDR1 and CDR2 sequences are SGHRS and YFSETQ. Here the CDR3 reads CASSGGLGAFF. The CDR3 coding sequence is TGCGCCAGCAGCGGAGGGTTGGGGGCTTTCTTT.

J is TRBJ2-3 and V is TRBV2; D may be TRBD2 (5 bases). The germline CDR1 and CDR2 sequences are SNHLY and FYNNEI. The CDR3 spans 15 residues. Trimming removed 6 bases at V and 0 bases at J, with 13 bases between. The CDR3 DNA sequence: TGTGCCAGCAGCCCCCTTTGGACTAGCACAGATACGCAGTATTTT. Translating gives CASSPLWTSTDTQYF.

The chain recombines TRBV20-1 with TRBJ2-3; the D is unclear. The ends were cut back, 7 bases at V and 4 bases at J, with 9 bases in the middle. The CDR3 consists of 11 residues. The V gene's germline CDR1 is DFQATT and CDR2 SNEGSKA (reference sequence). As DNA, the CDR3 is TGCAGTGTCGACTTCTCAGATACGCAGTATTTT. Translation gives CSVDFSDTQYF.

This clone is a singleton in its sample. V usage is TRBV10-3 and J usage is TRBJ2-3, with 8 bases lining up with TRBD2. Looked up from germline, CDR1 is ENHRY and CDR2 is SYGVKD. With V trimmed by 5 bases and J by 0 bases, 10 bases remained unmatched. The CDR3 is made up of 17 amino acids. The CDR3 here is CAISFNTGGVSTDTQYF. CDR3 sequence (DNA): TGTGCCATCAGTTTTAACACGGGGGGGGTTAGCACAGATACGCAGTATTTT.

The V gene is TRBV7-2, the J gene TRBJ2-1; TRBD1 is a possible D gene (6 bases). Germline CDR1 reads SGHTA; CDR2 reads FQGNSA. Deletions cut 3 bases from V and 7 bases from J, with 13 bases between. This CDR3 spans 14 amino acids. The CDR3 bases are TGTGCCAGCAGCTTTGGGGGCGCGTCGAATGAGCAGTTCTTC. It codes for CASSFGGASNEQFF.

This rearrangement joins TRBV3-1 (or the pseudogene TRBV3-2) to TRBJ1-1; weak D call: TRBD1 (5 bases). The V gene lost 1 base and the J gene lost 4 bases, with 16 bases spanning the gap. CDR1 and CDR2 from the germline V gene are LGHDT and YNNKEL (reference sequence). This CDR3 has 16 residues. The CDR3 spells CASSQGRRVASTEAFF. The DNA of the CDR3 is TGTGCCAGCAGCCAAGGGCGCAGGGTTGCTAGCACTGAAGCTTTCTTT.